One and the same sample provided the 7 T cell receptor beta chains below, sequenced in a study of T-cell reconstitution after alpha-beta-depleted transplantation in children. During its preparation, the TCRbeta library received unique molecular identifiers. TCRdb itself ran the PCR reads through MiXCR, one entry per CDR3 protein. This sample yields 350,000 to 450,000 distinct CDR3 sequences, of which around 20% are seen a single time; over 3.5% belongs to the top ten. The sample in question was PBMCs from the stem cell graft donor, obtained from the stem cell graft. The receptors were sampled from a human donor who donated a stem cell graft to a child with acute myeloid leukemia.

This clonotype was seen more than once but under ten times. V gene TRBV6-5 combines with J gene TRBJ1-1; unclear D gene. V gave up 4 bases and J gave up 1 base, with 13 bases separating them. The CDR3 length is 15 residues. In germline, CDR1 is MNHEY, CDR2 SVGAGI. This chain's CDR3 is CASSSRRVRNTEAFF. In DNA, the CDR3 is TGTGCCAGCAGTTCGAGAAGGGTGCGGAACACTGAAGCTTTCTTT.

This clonotype was found many times. The rearrangement links TRBV27 to TRBJ2-1; TRBD2 matches 14 bases. Germline CDR1 and CDR2: MNHEY and SMNVEV (reference sequence). Unmatched junction bases numbered 9, after V lost 5 bases and J lost 0 bases. This CDR3 contains 19 residues. The CDR3 reads CASSALGLAGDYSYNEQFF. The DNA of the CDR3 is TGTGCCAGCAGTGCGCTGGGACTAGCGGGAGATTACTCCTACAATGAGCAGTTCTTC.

This chain uses TRBV12-3 or TRBV12-4 with TRBJ2-1, with a weak D call TRBD2 (5 bases). The CDR3 is 16 amino acids. Trimming pared 0 bases from V and 3 bases from J, leaving 12 bases between. CDR3 loop: CASSLASLAVYNEQFF. CDR3 sequence (DNA): TGTGCCAGCAGTTTAGCGTCGCTAGCAGTCTACAATGAGCAGTTCTTC.

Details on this clonotype: A read error may be the cause here, since a much bigger clone is one base away. This rearrangement joins TRBV20-1 to TRBJ2-1; 10 bases line up with TRBD2. CDR1 and CDR2 (germline): DFQATT, SNEGSKA (reference sequence). The CDR3 spans 18 residues. Written as DNA, the CDR3 is TGCAGTGCCCAAAGGTCAGCGGGAGGGCTTCCATCCTACTATGAGCAGTTCTTC. It encodes CSAQRSAGGLPSYYEQFF.

This chain uses TRBV4-1 with TRBJ2-3; TRBD1 might be the D (7 bases). This CDR3 contains 13 residues. The V gene's germline CDR1 is MGHRA and CDR2 YSYEKL. V was shortened by 11 bases and J by 5 bases, with 17 bases between the two germline ends. The CDR3 here is CAAGGLEIDTQYF. The DNA of the CDR3 is TGCGCCGCAGGGGGGTTAGAAATAGATACGCAGTATTTT.

CDR3 coding DNA: TGTGCCAGCAGCCGTTTGGCGGGCAGGCCTAGCACAGATACGCAGTATTTT. Its translation is CASSRLAGRPSTDTQYF. This chain connects TRBV14 to TRBJ2-3; D is possibly TRBD2 (5 bases). Between the trimmed V and J ends, which lost 4 bases and 0 bases, there was a span of 17 bases. The CDR3 totals 17 residues. Germline assignment: CDR1 SGHDN and CDR2 FVKESK.

The chain links TRBV5-1 to TRBJ2-6, with TRBD1 matching 7 bases. Unmatched junction bases numbered 8, after V lost 5 bases and J lost 0 bases. The germline gives CDR1 SGHRS, CDR2 YFSETQ. The CDR3 contains 17 residues. Written as DNA, the CDR3 is TGCGCCAGCAGACCACGGACAGGACTCTCTGGGGCCAACGTCCTGACTTTC. Protein: CASRPRTGLSGANVLTF.